This T cell receptor (beta chain) was sequenced for a study of identical twins (dated by TCRdb to 2016 to 2017). For the wider study: To test whether fetal clonotypes persist, the study used deep sequencing on TCR alpha and beta repertoires from monozygotic twins, unrelated adults of various ages, and cord blood. To rule out contamination, replicate twin experiments were performed at different times with different library preparation protocols.

The library came from 5' RACE. Sequencing took place on an Illumina HiSeq 2000. Template switching added a universal primer binding site, and the final cDNA carried a unique molecular identifier that allowed TCR cDNA molecules to be counted accurately. First-strand cDNA for TCR alpha and beta chains was synthesized from specific primers in the conserved constant-segment region. To control for contamination, every cDNA library carried two barcodes: a SMART-Mk sample barcode plus Illumina barcodes. Two successive PCR steps introduced TruSeq adapter sequences along with Illumina sample barcodes. Sequencing of the TCR alpha and beta cDNA libraries was done on the Illumina HiSeq platform using custom primers. Under the source paper's analysis protocol: Unique molecular identifiers were extracted from raw reads with MiGEC, and CDR3 positions were determined with MiXCR. For each individual, recombination models were inferred using an EM algorithm with the repgenHMM and IGoR tools. The tcR package in R was used for shared clonotype analysis, with sharing normalized by the product of cloneset sizes. To study raw recombination without the effects of thymic and clonal selection, out-of-frame nonproductive sequences were analyzed. TCRdb ran its own pipeline on the public reads, namely fastp trimming at Q25 and MiXCR clone calling, and kept in-frame beta chains. Entries that share a CDR3 protein sequence are merged under the most common genes and DNA. In this record, the V and J calls reflect TCRdb's handling and not the investigators' own analysis. For this sample the table gives approximately 700,000 distinct CDR3 sequences, of which roughly 18% were detected only once. The leading ten clones occupy about an eighth of the sample.

The CDR3 numbers 13 residues from cysteine through phenylalanine. The read is trimmed to its CDR3 DNA, 39 bases read in frame from base 1. V sheds 2 bases and J sheds 10 bases, leaving 12 bases between their ends. Every donor in the study was a healthy Caucasian. Three pairs of female monozygotic twins, all aged about 18 to 30 years, made up the twin cohort. Peripheral blood mononuclear cells were used as the source from which RNA for TCR libraries was isolated. This clonotype has only a few counts. Its antigen is currently not known. It has no much larger one-base neighbor in the sample; base qualities were not kept. Results the study describes overall, beyond this receptor: Invariant T cells such as MAIT and iNKT could partly confound zero-insertion analyses, though diverse VJ usage argued against this for most clonotypes. Fewer insertions were carried by abundant cord blood beta clonotypes, a similar but weaker trend appeared in young adult naive repertoires, and no such trend appeared in memory repertoires. Excess twin sharing in beta out-of-frame sequences was weaker because fewer shared sequences lowered the signal-to-noise ratio. Compared with coincidental sharing between unrelated individuals, out-of-frame TCR alpha sequences shared between twins had an excess of sequences with low generation probability. In monozygotic twins, recombination models systematically underestimated out-of-frame TCR alpha sharing, but the models matched the sharing seen between unrelated individuals. Conclusions relied on cross-sectional statistical analysis, since the same donors could not be followed over many years.

These data also formed part of another study, on T cells expressing NK-cell markers. From that second study: TCR beta-chain repertoires were profiled in sorted CD3+CD56+NKG2C+, CD3+CD56+NKG2C- and CD3+CD56-NKG2C+ T-cell subsets from fewer than 10 donors. Among the eight sequenced donors, only one was HCMV-seronegative, while the other seven were HCMV-seropositive. In several experiments an anti-gammadeltaTCR antibody was added to restrict sorting to alphabetaTCR-expressing T cells. In over five donors, the dominant CD3+CD56+NKG2C+ clonotypes were found to rank among the top 10 CD8+ clonotypes and to make up about 1.0-7.5% of CD8+ T cells. Those dominant clonotypes were again the most abundant among CD3+CD56-NKG2C+ cells in a few donors, at roughly 25-60.1%. Whether the expanded NKG2C-expressing T cell clones were specific for HCMV antigens remained unclear. The study sequenced eight donors, all healthy volunteers chosen at random: three men and five women. To determine HCMV serostatus, a commercial ELISA kit was used to detect HCMV-specific IgG in serum. For about 6 donors, bulk peripheral blood T-cell repertoires were additionally sequenced from unsorted PBMC. MIGEC was used to demultiplex reads and group the reads by UMI, and MiTCR was used to assemble and quantify clonotypes. To remove erroneous sequences, TCR cDNA sequences were retained only when supported by two or more reads. The tcR package was used for downstream repertoire analysis, and clonotypes were matched between fractions using CDR3 nucleotide sequence together with V segment. VDJmatch was used to annotate antigen specificity against VDJdb, with one amino acid substitution in CDR3 permitted.

Recombination connected TRBV12-3 or TRBV12-4 to TRBJ2-1, with the D gene uncertain. Source material: PBMCs. This sequence originates from a woman between 18 and 29 years old in good health. The DNA sequence reads TGTGCCAGCAGTTTACGTTTGACCTCGGAGCAGTTCTTC. Translated, this gives CASSLRLTSEQFF.